This TCR beta chain was captured by sequencing in a study of OX40 agonist ivuxolimab in advanced cancers. Study-wide background: The dose-escalation cohort was about 87% male, with a mean age of about 60 years, ranging about 20 to 79. General observations from the study: Clonal expansion from baseline to week 6 occurred in both CD4+ and CD8+ T cells. On average, a greater number of expanded clones characterised CD8+ T cells relative to CD4+.

Turning to this clone: Antigen specificity is unknown.

With 1 base removed from V and 0 bases from J, the gap between germline ends came to 14 bases. Per germline, CDR1 SGHDT and CDR2 YYEEEE. This CDR3 is built from 17 residues. Only in-frame clones appear in the TCRdb table, and some are missing; sequencing was by immunoSEQ multiplex PCR. The table lists some 44,000 clones, more than 75% of them singletons, with 0.38% in the top ten. The clonotype originates from an adult with an advanced solid tumor such as melanoma, head and neck, liver or kidney cancer. V gene TRBV5-6 combines with J gene TRBJ1-3, with D possibly being TRBD1 (6 bases). The sample was CD4+ or CD8+ T cells sorted from blood, taken in a trial of the OX40 agonist ivuxolimab. The CDR3 region is CASSLFRGYISGNTIYF. CDR3 nucleotide sequence: TGTGCCAGCAGCTTGTTTAGGGGGTACATCTCTGGAAACACCATATATTTT.